This T cell receptor beta chain derives from a study of radiotherapy plus CTLA-4 blockade in lung cancer. Broader study findings: Radiotherapy plus ipilimumab was followed by expansion in blood of tumor-derived TCR clones.

The CDR3 is made up of 14 amino acids. Assay used: immunoSEQ multiplex PCR; TCRdb lists only in-frame clones, some missing. The sample yields roughly 100,000 clones, 82% seen once. To note about this clone: Its antigen is not identified.

The specimen was peripheral blood, collected from a patient treated with radiotherapy plus ipilimumab. The chain couples TRBV1 to TRBJ1-2; the table names TRBD1, a call not compared with the DNA. TRBV1 is recorded as a pseudogene. This clonotype was sampled from a human donor with non-small cell lung cancer who had a partial response to radiotherapy plus ipilimumab. In DNA, the CDR3 is TGCACCAGCAGCCCGGGGACAGGGGATTTTGGCTACACCTTC. This translates into CTSSPGTGDFGYTF.